This is a list of T cell receptor beta chains from one sample in a study of CD8 T cells in Susac syndrome. MiXCR, applied by TCRdb to the immunoSEQ multiplex PCR reads, yields one record per CDR3 protein. The sample contains about 250,000 distinct CDR3 sequences, 80% to 95% of which appear only once. Sequences were obtained from CD4+ T cells from PBMCs. The receptors stem from a human donor with multiple sclerosis. The CDR3 runs from the conserved cysteine through the conserved F or W. The D gene is left open where the match is weak. The size entry is marked missing in some rows and otherwise reads once, few, many or a size class.

- TRBD1 TRBJ2-1 TRBV5-6 CASSLEGTGSFEQFF TGTGCCAGCAGCTTGGAAGGGACAGGATCATTTGAGCAGTTCTTC
- - TRBJ2-1 TRBV9 CASSVSGVGEQFF TGTGCCAGCAGCGTATCAGGGGTCGGTGAGCAGTTCTTC
- - TRBJ2-5 TRBV11-2 CASSPDGGGGQETQYF TGTGCCAGCAGCCCAGATGGGGGAGGGGGCCAAGAGACCCAGTACTTC
- TRBD2 TRBJ2-3 TRBV20-1 CSAALAGGSTDTQYF TGCAGTGCTGCTCTAGCGGGGGGCTCCACAGATACGCAGTATTTT
- TRBD2 TRBJ2-5 TRBV13 CASSLGGGVQYF TGTGCCAGCAGCTTAGGCGGGGGGGTCCAGTACTTC
- - TRBJ2-5 TRBV5-4 CASSLDLSTPETQYF TGTGCCAGCAGCTTGGATCTGTCCACCCCAGAGACCCAGTACTTC
- - TRBJ2-5 TRBV5-1 CASSLEGRGETQYF TGCGCCAGCAGCTTGGAAGGCAGGGGAGAGACCCAGTACTTC
once - TRBJ2-1 TRBV2 CASRRGQSGGDEQFF TGTGCCAGCAGAAGGGGACAGAGTGGAGGGGATGAGCAGTTCTTC
- - TRBJ1-5 TRBV20-1 CSASQVSGQQNQPQHF TGCAGTGCTAGTCAAGTATCCGGGCAGCAGAATCAGCCCCAGCATTTT
once - TRBJ1-2 TRBV4-1 CASSQGGRGGRANYGYTF TGCGCCAGCAGCCAAGGGGGTAGAGGGGGACGAGCTAACTATGGCTACACCTTC
- - TRBJ1-1 TRBV14 CASSPATVNTEAFF TGTGCCAGCAGCCCCGCGACAGTGAACACTGAAGCTTTCTTT
- - TRBJ1-5 TRBV20-1 CSARGRWAVNQPQHF TGCAGTGCTAGGGGCCGGTGGGCCGTCAATCAGCCCCAGCATTTT
- - TRBJ1-5 TRBV20-1 CSAREAGRAGQPQHF TGCAGTGCTAGAGAGGCTGGCCGGGCGGGTCAGCCCCAGCATTTT
- - TRBJ1-1 TRBV3-1 CASSLPQETEAFF TGTGCCAGCAGCCTGCCCCAGGAGACTGAAGCTTTCTTT
- - TRBJ1-1 TRBV20-1 CSASIPGQTGREAFF TGCAGTGCTAGTATCCCGGGACAAACGGGTCGGGAAGCTTTCTTT
- TRBD2 TRBJ2-3 TRBV30 CAWRRLAGTTDTQYF TGTGCCTGGAGGAGACTAGCGGGAACAACAGATACGCAGTATTTT
- - TRBJ1-5 TRBV19 CASRTWDDRQPQHF TGTGCCAGTAGGACCTGGGATGACAGGCAGCCCCAGCATTTT
- TRBD2 TRBJ2-1 TRBV19 CASRRTSGGAYNEQFF TGTGCCAGTAGAAGGACTAGCGGGGGGGCCTACAATGAGCAGTTCTTC
- TRBD1 TRBJ1-2 TRBV2 CASTGTGGANYGYTF TGTGCCAGCACCGGGACAGGGGGCGCTAACTATGGCTACACCTTC
- TRBD1 TRBJ1-5 TRBV30 CAWNQGQGASQPQHF TGTGCCTGGAACCAAGGTCAGGGGGCGAGTCAGCCCCAGCATTTT
- TRBD2 TRBJ2-1 TRBV20-1 CSAREGTSEGNEQFF TGCAGTGCTAGAGAAGGGACTAGCGAAGGAAATGAGCAGTTCTTC
- - TRBJ2-1 TRBV5-1 CASSLEGEARYNEQFF TGCGCCAGCAGCTTGGAAGGGGAGGCCCGCTACAATGAGCAGTTCTTC
- - TRBJ2-1 TRBV20-1 CSARDGGGEGNEQFF TGCAGTGCTAGAGATGGCGGGGGCGAGGGCAATGAGCAGTTCTTC
- - TRBJ1-1 TRBV14 CASSQELGATEAFF TGTGCCAGCAGCCAAGAATTGGGTGCGACTGAAGCTTTCTTT
- - TRBJ1-5 TRBV7-3 CASSLDPGQPQHF TGTGCCAGCAGCTTAGACCCTGGGCAGCCCCAGCATTTT
- TRBD2 TRBJ2-1 TRBV20-1 CSARDRASGTYNEQFF TGCAGTGCTAGAGATAGAGCTAGCGGAACCTACAATGAGCAGTTCTTC
once TRBD1 TRBJ1-1 TRBV29-1 CSVEGQGHTEAFF TGCAGCGTTGAAGGACAGGGTCACACTGAAGCTTTCTTT
- - TRBJ2-2 TRBV12-3/TRBV12-4 CASSSSRTGELFF TGTGCCAGCAGTTCTTCACGCACCGGGGAGCTGTTTTTT
- - TRBJ2-7 TRBV3-1 CASSQVTGIPSYEQYF TGTGCCAGCAGCCAAGTTACGGGGATACCCTCCTACGAGCAGTACTTC
- - TRBJ2-4 TRBV7-9 CASSLVGMWGTENIQYF TGTGCCAGCAGCTTAGTCGGGATGTGGGGGACTGAGAACATTCAGTACTTC
- - TRBJ1-2 TRBV12-3/TRBV12-4 CASSTRQNYGYTF TGTGCCAGCAGCACTAGACAGAACTATGGCTACACCTTC
once - TRBJ2-3 TRBV5-1 CASSSDPGGTDTQYF TGCGCCAGCAGCTCGGACCCTGGTGGGACAGATACGCAGTATTTT
- TRBD1 TRBJ1-5 TRBV4-2 CASSQDLGQGGNQPQHF TGTGCCAGCAGCCAAGATTTGGGACAGGGCGGCAATCAGCCCCAGCATTTT
- - TRBJ2-2 TRBV5-4 CASSPTGSGELFF TGTGCCAGCAGCCCGACGGGTAGCGGGGAGCTGTTTTTT
- - TRBJ1-4 TRBV29-1 CSASDLDEEKLFF TGCAGCGCTTCAGACTTGGATGAGGAAAAACTGTTTTTT
- - TRBJ1-2 TRBV2 CASKVGWANYGYTF TGTGCCAGCAAGGTTGGCTGGGCTAACTATGGCTACACCTTC
- - TRBJ1-2 TRBV3-1 CASSPVRAANYGYTF TGTGCCAGCAGCCCTGTAAGGGCAGCTAACTATGGCTACACCTTC
- - TRBJ2-1 TRBV29-1 CSAHSARPPLNEQFF TGCAGCGCCCACTCGGCCCGTCCCCCTCTCAATGAGCAGTTCTTC
- - TRBJ2-7 TRBV6-2/TRBV6-3 CASRPGQPTYEQYF TGTGCCAGCAGACCGGGACAACCGACTTACGAGCAGTACTTC
- - TRBJ2-5 TRBV15 CATSRGTWETQYF TGTGCCACCAGCAGGGGGACTTGGGAGACCCAGTACTTC
- - TRBJ2-1 TRBV12-3/TRBV12-4 CASMGSLSYNEQFF TGTGCCAGCATGGGGTCACTTTCCTACAATGAGCAGTTCTTC
- TRBD2 TRBJ2-3 TRBV10-3 CAISWASGWTDTQYF TGTGCCATCAGTTGGGCTAGCGGCTGGACAGATACGCAGTATTTT
- - TRBJ2-2 TRBV7-3 CASSLGPANTGELFF TGTGCCAGCAGCCTAGGACCCGCGAACACCGGGGAGCTGTTTTTT
- - TRBJ2-5 TRBV20-1 CSASTVQETQYF TGCAGTGCTAGCACAGTTCAAGAGACCCAGTACTTC
- - TRBJ2-3 TRBV29-1 CSLTSGTSTDTQYF TGCAGCTTGACCAGCGGAACTAGCACAGATACGCAGTATTTT